A selection of T cell receptor beta chains follows, all from one sample in a study of T cell responses to AZD1222 COVID-19 vaccine. Sequencing was performed with immunoSEQ multiplex PCR; in TCRdb, only in-frame clones are kept and a portion is missing. The sample includes roughly 140,000 clones, about 91% seen only once; the top ten take approximately 3.7%. The specimen was peripheral blood, collected on day 0 of AZD1222 vaccination. These receptors all come from an adult in good health. Each CDR3 is given with its conserved first and last residue. Clone size, where shown, is once, few, many, or a class for clones that have expanded.

V gene	J gene	clone size	CDR3 protein
TRBV27	TRBJ2-7	NA	CASSLVLGYEQYF
TRBV24-1	TRBJ2-1	NA	CATSDPRTRYNEQFF
TRBV19	TRBJ2-7	NA	CASSSHTSGSTHEQYF
TRBV28	TRBJ1-5	few	CASNQRGLDQPQHF
TRBV7-2	TRBJ2-1	NA	CASSLGRPTSYNEQFF
TRBV5-8	TRBJ2-7	NA	CASSLALSSGFYEQYF
TRBV28	TRBJ1-1	NA	CASSSGGNEAFF
TRBV28	TRBJ2-1	NA	CASSSARNEQFF
TRBV5-1	TRBJ1-1	NA	CASSTQGDTEAFF
TRBV27	TRBJ1-5	NA	CASSFNFDQPQHF
TRBV4-1	TRBJ1-5	NA	CASSFQWNQPQHF
TRBV19	TRBJ1-4	NA	CASPTPGGEKLFF
TRBV6-6	TRBJ1-6	NA	CASSPRGSYNSPLHF
TRBV5-6	TRBJ1-2	NA	CASSLPRQGPSYGYTF
TRBV7-2	TRBJ1-5	NA	CASRRTGGGGQPQHF
TRBV30	TRBJ2-3	NA	CAGRLPGTDTQYF